What follows are 22 T cell receptor beta chains derived from one specimen sequenced in a study of CD8+CD57+ T cells in acquired aplastic anemia. Patients picked for sequencing had shown CD8+CD57+ cell expansion detected by flow cytometry. The template for TCR beta VDJ and CDR3 sequence profiling was genomic DNA. TCRdb ran MiXCR on the reads and lists one entry per CDR3 protein. The sample yields under 200,000 distinct CDR3 sequences, around 48% seen once. The specimen sequenced was sorted CD4+, CD8+, or CD8+CD57+ T cells (not recorded which) from PBMCs. Receptors originate from a human donor with aplastic anemia.

This clonotype showed up many times. The rearrangement uses TRBV5-4 and TRBJ1-2; TRBD1 matches at 7 bases. CDR1 and CDR2 (germline): SGHNT, YYREEE (reference sequence). Germline trimming cut 3 bases from V and 6 bases from J; bases unmatched to any gene: 14. This CDR3 is built from 16 residues. The CDR3 reads CASSSRRDREVDGYTF. The DNA of the CDR3 is TGTGCCAGCAGCTCCCGGAGAGACAGGGAAGTGGATGGCTACACCTTC.

This clonotype was found once. The V and J genes are TRBV6-1 and TRBJ2-7; TRBD1 matches 7 bases. The CDR3 is made up of 14 amino acids. The germline CDR1 and CDR2 sequences are MNHNS and SASEGT. J lost 2 bases, V lost 7 bases, and 8 bases had no gene match. This CDR3 is CASKRDRATYEQYF. The CDR3 coding sequence is TGTGCCAGCAAACGTGACAGGGCAACCTACGAGCAGTACTTC.

The CDR3 is CSVEAVLLNYGYTF. For the CDR3, the DNA is TGCAGCGTTGAGGCGGTCCTACTAAACTATGGCTACACCTTC. The chain combines TRBV29-1 with TRBJ1-2, with D uncertain. The CDR3 length is 14 residues. Germline assignment: CDR1 SQVTM and CDR2 ANQGSEA. The V gene lost 3 bases and the J gene lost 2 bases, with 13 bases spanning the gap.

The V call is TRBV25-1, the J call TRBJ2-3, with 7 bases that match TRBD2. The V segment lost 5 bases and the J segment 6 bases; nucleotides outside the gene matches: 17. The CDR3 spans 17 residues. In germline, CDR1 is MGHDK, CDR2 SYGVNS. CDR3 sequence reads: CASSSGRGRAGRDTQYF. The CDR3 bases are TGTGCCAGCAGTTCGGGTCGTGGGAGGGCCGGTAGGGATACGCAGTATTTT.

This clonotype was recorded at least ten times. The chain couples TRBV7-9 to TRBJ1-1, with 7 bases aligning to TRBD1. CDR1 is SEHNR, CDR2 FQNEAQ, per germline (reference sequence). V lost 3 bases, J lost 1 base, and 11 bases stayed unmatched. This CDR3 comprises 17 residues. CDR3 DNA sequence: TGTGCCAGCAGCTTTCCTTTAGGACAGGCGCGGAACACTGAAGCTTTCTTT. The encoded protein is CASSFPLGQARNTEAFF.

The CDR3 is CASSLHLAGVIETQYF. The CDR3 DNA reads TGTGCCAGCAGCTTGCATCTAGCGGGGGTTATAGAGACCCAGTACTTC. The chain couples TRBV7-9 to TRBJ2-5, with 10 positions matching TRBD2. The CDR3 is 16 amino acids. Unmatched junction bases numbered 8, after V lost 3 bases and J lost 4 bases. Germline-derived CDR1 and CDR2 are SEHNR and FQNEAQ (reference sequence).

This clonotype was picked up many times. The rearrangement links TRBV5-6 to TRBJ1-1; no clear D. The CDR3 extends over 16 amino acids. Germline assignment: CDR1 SGHDT and CDR2 YYEEEE. With 0 bases removed from V and 5 bases from J, the gap between germline ends came to 17 bases. CDR3 DNA: TGTGCCAGCAGCTTGGCCAGTCAGTCACTGGGGACTGAAGCTTTCTTT. It codes for CASSLASQSLGTEAFF.

This clonotype was detected ten times or more. The genes are TRBV6-4 and TRBJ2-1; the D call may be TRBD1 or TRBD2 (6 bases each). This CDR3 is built from 13 residues. Trimming cost V 3 bases and J 9 bases, with 12 bases left between them. Looked up from germline, CDR1 is MRHNA and CDR2 is SNTAGT. The CDR3 region has the DNA TGTGCCAGCAGTGAAGTCAGGGGAGGTGAGCAGTTCTTC. Its translation: CASSEVRGGEQFF.

This clonotype was found many times. The chain carries TRBV2 and TRBJ2-2; 8 bases are a match to TRBD2. J was trimmed by 5 bases and V by 5 bases; bases with no gene match: 7. The CDR3 covers 15 residues. Germline V CDR1 and CDR2: SNHLY, FYNNEI. CDR3 protein: CASSPGRGGTGELFF. The CDR3 DNA reads TGTGCCAGCAGTCCGGGACGGGGGGGAACCGGGGAGCTGTTTTTT.

Note on this clonotype: A single base separates this from a much larger clone, so it may be a read error. This chain joins TRBV20-1 and TRBJ2-4, with a possible D match to TRBD2 (5 bases). There are 13 residues in the CDR3. Germline CDR1 is DFQATT and CDR2 is SNEGSKA (reference sequence). CDR3 DNA sequence: TGCAATGTCCCGGGATCTAGCCTAAACATTCAGTACTTC. Amino acid sequence: CNVPGSSLNIQYF.

This clonotype was detected a few times. The chain uses TRBV7-9 and TRBJ2-5; D ambiguous. The V gene's germline CDR1 is SEHNR and CDR2 FQNEAQ (reference sequence). V was shortened by 4 bases and J by 8 bases, with 17 bases between the two germline ends. The CDR3 is 14 residues long. The CDR3 region is CASSSPQWTGTQYF. CDR3 coding DNA: TGTGCCAGCAGCTCCCCACAGTGGACGGGTACCCAGTACTTC.

This clonotype was detected only a few times. DNA for the CDR3: TGTGCCAGCAGCGCCTACGGACAGGGAGGGACAGATACGCAGTATTTT. Translation gives CASSAYGQGGTDTQYF. V gene TRBV11-1 combines with J gene TRBJ2-3, with TRBD1 as a possible D gene (8 bases). Trimming left V 5 bases short and J 3 bases short, with 18 bases between. Germline values: CDR1 SGHAT, CDR2 FQDESV (reference sequence). The CDR3 is 16 residues long.

This clonotype occurred many times. This chain links TRBV3-1 with TRBJ2-5; D might be TRBD1 (5 bases). In germline, CDR1 is LGHDT, CDR2 YNNKEL (reference sequence). The CDR3 is 15 amino acids. V was shortened by 6 bases and J by 1 base, with 15 bases between the two germline ends. The CDR3 loop is CASSSNGHSQETQYF. The CDR3 bases are TGTGCCAGCAGTTCGAACGGACACAGCCAAGAGACCCAGTACTTC.

Remarks on this clonotype: At one end the junction does not follow the germline gene, possibly because of a read error. V and J are TRBV25-1 and TRBJ2-6; D is perhaps TRBD1 or TRBD2 (5 bases each). Germline CDR1 reads MGHDK; CDR2 reads SYGVNS. The CDR3 loop spans 17 amino acids. CDR3 bases: TGTGCCAGCAGTGATCCGCGGGTTTTCTCTGGGGCCAACGTCCCGACTTTC. It is translated as CASSDPRVFSGANVPTF.

The chain links TRBV20-1 to TRBJ2-3, with TRBD2 matching over 8 bases. From germline, CDR1 is DFQATT and CDR2 SNEGSKA (reference sequence). The CDR3 is 15 residues long. J gave up 4 bases and V 4 bases, and 10 bases lay outside the gene matches. CDR3 amino acids: CSATVGSGGPDTQYF. The CDR3 DNA reads TGCAGTGCTACCGTTGGGTCGGGGGGGCCAGATACGCAGTATTTT.

This clonotype was observed a few times. The chain uses TRBV30 and TRBJ2-7; 7 positions agree with TRBD2. Germline V CDR1 and CDR2: GTSNPN, SVGIG (reference sequence). The CDR3 extends over 15 amino acids. V was pared by 0 bases and J by 3 bases, with 8 bases of the junction left unmatched. The CDR3 spells CAWSVRGGQIYEQYF. CDR3 nucleotides: TGTGCCTGGAGTGTACGGGGAGGGCAGATCTACGAGCAGTACTTC.

This clonotype was counted ten times or more. This rearrangement joins TRBV9 to TRBJ2-7; D is perhaps TRBD2 (5 bases). This CDR3 spans 13 amino acids. Trimming stripped 3 bases from V and 0 bases from J, with 7 bases between. Germline V lookup: CDR1 SGDLS, CDR2 YYNGEE. DNA for the CDR3: TGTGCCAGCAGCGCGGGATTCTCCTACGAGCAGTACTTC. Residues: CASSAGFSYEQYF. The complete variable domain, with remaining parts taken from reference TRBV9 and TRBJ2-7, reads DSGVTQTPKHLITATGQRVTLRCSPRSGDLSVYWYQQSLDQGLQFLIQYYNGEERAKGNILERFSAQQFPDLHSELNLSSLELGDSALYFCASSAGFSYEQYFGPGTRLTVT.

This clonotype was recorded at least ten times. This chain links TRBV6-1 with TRBJ1-5, with D maybe TRBD1 (5 bases). The CDR3 covers 13 residues. CDR1 MNHNS and CDR2 SASEGT come from the germline V gene. The V end was cut by 8 bases, the J end by 0 bases, with 8 bases between. The CDR3 sequence: CASGHDSNQPQHF. The CDR3 DNA reads TGTGCCAGCGGACATGATAGCAATCAGCCCCAGCATTTT.

This clonotype was seen at least ten times. The rearrangement uses TRBV5-1 and TRBJ1-5; D remains ambiguous. V was trimmed by 5 bases and J by 3 bases, leaving 15 bases between them. This CDR3 contains 15 residues. The germline gives CDR1 SGHRS, CDR2 YFSETQ. CDR3: CASSQDGGPNQPQHF. As DNA, the CDR3 is TGCGCCAGCAGTCAAGACGGAGGGCCCAATCAGCCCCAGCATTTT.

The chain employs TRBV6-1 and TRBJ2-7, with 9 bases identical to TRBD1. Per the germline V gene, CDR1 is MNHNS and CDR2 is SASEGT. This CDR3 has 14 residues. V dropped 5 bases and J dropped 5; count of bases not matched to a gene: 7. The CDR3 bases are TGTGCCAGCAGTCAGACCACAGGGGGCCACGAGCAGTACTTC. It translates to CASSQTTGGHEQYF.

The rearrangement uses TRBV10-3 and TRBJ1-1; D is possibly TRBD1 (5 bases). V lost 6 bases, J lost 4 bases, and 15 bases lay in between. The CDR3 runs 14 residues. Per the germline V gene, CDR1 is ENHRY and CDR2 is SYGVKD. In DNA, the CDR3 is TGTGCCATCAGCAGCCGGGACTCGTCCACTGAAGCTTTCTTT. It is translated as CAISSRDSSTEAFF.

This clonotype was detected only a few times. V gene TRBV19 combines with J gene TRBJ1-2; 7 bases agree with TRBD1. CDR1 LNHDA and CDR2 SQIVND come from the germline V gene (reference sequence). The J segment lost 8 bases and the V segment lost 4 bases, leaving 13 bases of the junction unmatched. The CDR3 covers 15 residues. CDR3 amino acids: CASSKRGTDLRGYTF. In nucleotides, the CDR3 is TGTGCCAGTAGTAAGAGGGGGACAGACCTTCGGGGCTACACCTTC.